This T cell receptor (beta chain) was recorded in a study of blood T cell repertoires in COVID-19. Across the study: Sources were T cells, B-cell-depleted T cells, or PBMCs; the material itself was cDNA or gDNA.

This CDR3 has 16 residues. CDR1 MRHNA and CDR2 SNTAGT come from the germline V gene. V was pared by 2 bases and J by 4 bases, with 6 bases of the junction left unmatched. Cohorts were determined from participant-reported clinical history. Recovery among Cohort 3 donors was established by two negative PCRs, clearance, or symptom resolution. In the original workflow: It was from reference gene primer amplification that nucleated cell counts were estimated. Repertoires were generated with immunoSEQ multiplex PCR, while TCRdb's copy carries only in-frame clones and drops some. V and J calls and clone size follow that table, whereas D and trimming were derived from the DNA. The repertoire consists of 190,000 or so clones, with roughly 90% occurring once and the leading ten covering approximately 8%.

This clonotype originated in a young woman who had recovered from COVID-19. Sequences were obtained from PBMCs or T cells enriched from blood (not recorded which). V gene TRBV6-4 combines with J gene TRBJ1-5; TRBD1 matches at 9 bases. The CDR3 coding sequence is TGTGCCAGCAGTGACCACGGACAGGGGAGGAATCAGCCCCAGCATTTT. As protein: CASSDHGQGRNQPQHF.